Below are 11 T cell receptor beta chains sequenced from a single sample in a study of blood T cell repertoires in COVID-19 (dated by TCRdb to 2020 to 2022). The library was obtained by the immunoSEQ multiplex PCR assay. Drawn from immuneACCESS, this table holds only the in-frame rearrangements with V and J called that TCRdb kept. Clones are partly lost; checked studies trace under half to an unresolved V gene and leave the rest unexplained. Here the sample has some 150,000 clones; roughly 84% occur a single time. About 0.95% of the sample is taken by the ten largest. The material sequenced was peripheral blood. These TCRs come from a man aged 40-49 years with acute or convalescent COVID-19.

The rearrangement uses TRBV14 and TRBJ1-2; no firm D call. Germline V gene lookup returns CDR1 SGHDN and CDR2 FVKESK. The CDR3 runs 13 residues. V lost 4 bases to trimming and J lost 4 bases, with 10 bases between them. CDR3 DNA sequence: TGTGCCAGCAGCCCCGGGATTTCCTATGGCTACACCTTC. Residues: CASSPGISYGYTF.

The chain links TRBV18 to TRBJ2-1, with 9 nucleotides matching TRBD2. Germline lookup yields CDR1 KGHSH and CDR2 LQKENI. V shed 2 bases, J shed 9 bases, and the junction held 5 bases outside the gene matches. The CDR3 is made up of 14 amino acids. This CDR3 is CASSPERGAAEQFF. Written as DNA, the CDR3 is TGTGCCAGCTCACCAGAGCGGGGGGCGGCTGAGCAGTTCTTC.

The chain couples TRBV5-6 to TRBJ1-6; D perhaps matches TRBD1 (6 bases). The CDR3 runs to 13 residues. V lost 5 bases and J lost 9, with 12 bases in between. Germline values: CDR1 SGHDT, CDR2 YYEEEE. The CDR3 loop reads CASRAGVSSPLHF. The CDR3 DNA sequence: TGTGCCAGCAGGGCAGGGGTTAGTTCACCCCTCCACTTT.

This clone was counted a single time. The V and J genes are TRBV7-3 and TRBJ2-7, with 11 bases fitting TRBD2. Losses at the gene ends were 5 bases for V and 0 bases for J; bases not matched to a gene: 3. The CDR3 loop spans 15 amino acids. Germline CDR1 is SGHTA and CDR2 is FQGTGA. The CDR3 spells CASSPTSGGSYEQYF. The CDR3 bases are TGTGCCAGCAGCCCCACTAGCGGGGGCTCCTACGAGCAGTACTTC.

This clone appeared once. The J gene is TRBJ1-3, the V gene TRBV13; D is undetermined. CDR1 is PRHDT and CDR2 is FYEKMQ in the germline V gene (reference sequence). The CDR3 extends over 15 amino acids. The V and J ends lost 2 bases and 8 bases respectively, with 16 bases between them. CDR3 nucleotide sequence: TGTGCCAGCAGCTTAATTACTTCTGTTTCTGACACCATATATTTT. This codes for CASSLITSVSDTIYF.

The V gene is TRBV28, the J gene TRBJ1-2; 8 bases line up with TRBD1. V shed 6 bases, J shed 8 bases, and the junction held 5 bases outside the gene matches. Germline V gene sequence: CDR1 MDHEN, CDR2 SYDVKM. The length of the CDR3 is 12 residues. CDR3 coding DNA: TGTGCCAGCAGACACTCAGGGGGCGGCTACACCTTC. This sequence encodes CASRHSGGGYTF.

The CDR3 nucleotides are TGTGCCAGCAGCTTCCCAGGACAGGGGGCAAGTGGCTACACCTTC. The encoded protein is CASSFPGQGASGYTF. The J gene is TRBJ1-2, the V gene TRBV7-2; the match to TRBD1 covers 11 bases. With V trimmed by 3 bases and J by 7 bases, 7 bases remained unmatched. Germline CDR1 reads SGHTA; CDR2 reads FQGNSA. The CDR3 sequence is 15 residues long. The variable domain in full, completed from reference TRBV7-2 and TRBJ1-2, reads GAGVSQSPSNKVTEKGKDVELRCDPISGHTALYWYRQSLGQGLEFLIYFQGNSAPDKSGLPSDRFSAERTGGSVSTLTIQRTQQEDSAVYLCASSFPGQGASGYTFGSGTRLTVV.

This chain joins TRBV7-3 and TRBJ2-1; 13 bases fit TRBD2. Trimming took 5 bases from V and 0 from J; bases not matched to a gene: 4. The CDR3 sequence is 17 residues long. From germline, CDR1 is SGHTA and CDR2 FQGTGA. The CDR3 DNA is TGTGCCAGCAGCCCAGGACTAGCGGGGGTCTCCTACAATGAGCAGTTCTTC. It is translated as CASSPGLAGVSYNEQFF.

The chain links TRBV5-4 to TRBJ1-1; tentatively, D is TRBD1 (5 bases). Germline loops: CDR1 SGHNT, CDR2 YYREEE (reference sequence). V lost 2 bases and J lost 10, with 6 bases in between. This CDR3 spans 10 amino acids. CDR3 DNA sequence: TGTGCCAGCAGCTTAGGGGTAGCTTTCTTT. It is translated as CASSLGVAFF.

V is TRBV12-5 and J is TRBJ1-1; TRBD1 matches 8 bases. Germline values: CDR1 LGHNT, CDR2 FRNRAP. CDR3 length: 16 residues. J was trimmed by 4 bases and V by 3 bases; bases with no gene match: 10. The CDR3 protein is CASGLSGGGRFTEAFF. The DNA of the CDR3 is TGTGCTAGTGGTTTATCAGGGGGCGGGCGGTTCACTGAAGCTTTCTTT.

The chain has TRBV7-9 and TRBJ1-4; 7 nucleotides align to TRBD1. The CDR3 covers 14 residues. Germline values: CDR1 SEHNR, CDR2 FQNEAQ (reference sequence). The V segment lost 1 base and the J segment 7 bases; nucleotides outside the gene matches: 3. The CDR3 sequence is CASSLGQGSEKLFF. CDR3 in DNA: TGTGCCAGCAGCTTAGGACAGGGATCTGAAAAACTGTTTTTT. The full variable domain, with the rest looked up from reference TRBV7-9 and TRBJ1-4, is DTGVSQNPRHKITKRGQNVTFRCDPISEHNRLYWYRQTLGQGPEFLTYFQNEAQLEKSRLLSDRFSAERPKGSFSTLEIQRTEQGDSAMYLCASSLGQGSEKLFFGSGTQLSVL.